The rows below give T cell receptor beta chains drawn from one sample of a study of T-cell memory formation after mild COVID-19. TCRdb processed the 5' RACE reads anew with MiXCR; each CDR3 protein has one entry. The data contain some 88,000 distinct CDR3 sequences, about 23% of them singletons. The sample comprised PBMCs or a T cell subset sorted from them (not recorded which). The receptors originated from a man aged 18 to 29 who had mild COVID-19 (a few samples of this study predate the infection). Cell type and time point are not known. Each CDR3 is given with its conserved first and last residue. The D gene is left open where the match is weak. Not all rows give a size; the values are once, few, many and, for expanded clones, a class.

CDR3 protein	CDR3 DNA	D gene	V gene	clone size	J gene
CASSYLLAGGNEQFF	TGTGCCAGCAGTTACCTGCTAGCGGGAGGGAATGAGCAGTTCTTC	TRBD2	TRBV6-6	.	TRBJ2-1
CASSGGTGANTEAFF	TGCGCCAGCAGCGGGGGGACAGGGGCAAACACTGAAGCTTTCTTT	TRBD1	TRBV5-1	few	TRBJ1-1
CASTYWDNGSNEQYF	TGTGCCAGCACCTACTGGGACAACGGATCTAACGAGCAGTACTTC	.	TRBV6-5	.	TRBJ2-7
CSAQGGENTEAFF	TGCAGCGCTCAGGGAGGGGAGAACACTGAAGCTTTCTTT	.	TRBV29-1	.	TRBJ1-1
CASSTGTSGYNEQFF	TGTGCCAGCAGCACCGGGACTAGCGGATACAATGAGCAGTTCTTC	TRBD2	TRBV5-8	few	TRBJ2-1
CASSDGQDRLTDTQYF	TGTGCCAGCAGCGATGGACAGGACCGACTCACAGATACGCAGTATTTT	TRBD1	TRBV2	.	TRBJ2-3
CASHTGALSYNEQFF	TGTGCCAGCCATACGGGAGCCCTCTCCTACAATGAGCAGTTCTTC	.	TRBV11-2	.	TRBJ2-1
CASSPSGGRAQTQYF	TGTGCCAGCAGCCCTAGCGGGGGAAGGGCCCAGACCCAGTACTTC	TRBD2	TRBV12-3/TRBV12-4	.	TRBJ2-5
CASGQGVGANVLTF	TGTGCCAGCGGCCAGGGGGTCGGGGCCAACGTCCTGACTTTC	TRBD1	TRBV7-9	few	TRBJ2-6
CAIETGNLGTDTQYF	TGTGCCATTGAGACAGGAAACCTTGGCACAGATACGCAGTATTTT	.	TRBV28	few	TRBJ2-3
CASSFVRGLNNEQFF	TGTGCCAGCAGTTTCGTCCGGGGGCTGAATAATGAGCAGTTCTTC	.	TRBV27	.	TRBJ2-1
CASSGLAGNPPGSQYF	TGTGCCAGCAGTGGACTAGCGGGGAATCCACCAGGGTCCCAGTACTTC	TRBD2	TRBV12-3/TRBV12-4	few	TRBJ2-5
CASSAIGGGRRIQYF	TGTGCCAGCAGCGCCATAGGCGGCGGGAGGAGGATTCAGTACTTC	TRBD2	TRBV11-2	.	TRBJ2-4
CASLAGGRETQYF	TGTGCCAGCCTGGCAGGGGGTCGAGAGACCCAGTACTTC	TRBD1	TRBV12-3/TRBV12-4	once	TRBJ2-5
CASSVISPIFSYNEQFF	TGTGCCAGCAGCGTAATCTCCCCCATTTTTTCCTACAATGAGCAGTTCTTC	.	TRBV27	.	TRBJ2-1
CASSVTGYGYTF	TGCGCCAGCAGCGTGACAGGGTATGGCTACACCTTC	TRBD1	TRBV5-1	few	TRBJ1-2
CASRRLGGLGTGELFF	TGTGCCAGCAGGAGGCTCGGGGGGCTGGGCACCGGGGAGCTGTTTTTT	.	TRBV12-3/TRBV12-4	few	TRBJ2-2
CASSRPRSLDGYTF	TGTGCCAGCAGCCGCCCCAGGAGTTTGGATGGCTACACCTTC	.	TRBV7-9	few	TRBJ1-2
CATSEGSYNEQFF	TGTGCCACCTCCGAGGGGTCCTACAATGAGCAGTTCTTC	.	TRBV6-4	.	TRBJ2-1
CASSQDSREYNSPLHF	TGTGCCAGCAGCCAAGACAGCCGAGAGTATAATTCACCCCTCCACTTT	.	TRBV14	few	TRBJ1-6
CASLTSGSRAFF	TGTGCCAGCCTTACGTCAGGGTCTCGAGCTTTCTTT	.	TRBV27	.	TRBJ1-1
CASSVGDRGTEAFF	TGTGCCAGCAGCGTAGGCGACAGGGGCACTGAAGCTTTCTTT	TRBD1	TRBV9	.	TRBJ1-1
CASSPGQGQTQYF	TGCGCCAGCAGCCCCGGACAGGGACAGACCCAGTACTTC	TRBD1	TRBV4-1	.	TRBJ2-5
CAISVTGPLRYGYTF	TGTGCCATCAGCGTTACAGGCCCCCTACGCTATGGCTACACCTTC	.	TRBV10-3	.	TRBJ1-2
CASSVEGASETQYF	TGTGCCAGCAGCGTAGAAGGAGCATCCGAGACCCAGTACTTC	.	TRBV9	few	TRBJ2-5
CASSPGLANYNEQFF	TGTGCCAGCAGCCCCGGACTAGCGAACTACAATGAGCAGTTCTTC	TRBD2	TRBV4-2	once	TRBJ2-1
CASSWTSGGHTDTQYF	TGCGCCAGCAGCTGGACTAGCGGGGGGCACACAGATACGCAGTATTTT	TRBD2	TRBV5-1	.	TRBJ2-3
CASSLELKETQYF	TGTGCTAGCAGCTTAGAGCTAAAAGAGACCCAGTACTTC	.	TRBV7-7	few	TRBJ2-5
CASSISGTRVDEQFF	TGTGCCAGCAGCATTTCCGGGACCAGAGTCGATGAGCAGTTCTTC	.	TRBV9	.	TRBJ2-1
CASGFFPGEQYF	TGTGCTAGTGGTTTCTTCCCTGGTGAGCAGTACTTC	.	TRBV12-5	.	TRBJ2-4
CSARDQGLGDNSPLHF	TGCAGTGCTAGAGATCAAGGGTTGGGAGATAATTCACCCCTCCACTTT	.	TRBV20-1	.	TRBJ1-6
CASSLGPDYEQYF	TGTGCCAGCAGTTTGGGGCCCGATTACGAGCAGTACTTC	.	TRBV12-3/TRBV12-4	few	TRBJ2-7
CASSYGGRGTDTQYF	TGTGCCAGCAGCTACGGGGGGCGGGGAACAGATACGCAGTATTTT	.	TRBV9	.	TRBJ2-3
CASSSPDRLGYTF	TGCGCCAGCAGCTCACCGGACAGGCTGGGCTACACCTTC	TRBD1	TRBV5-1	.	TRBJ1-2
CASSSLAGWYTDTQYF	TGTGCCAGCAGTTCCCTAGCGGGGTGGTACACAGATACGCAGTATTTT	TRBD2	TRBV27	few	TRBJ2-3
CASTRGLHGYTF	TGTGCCAGCACGAGGGGGTTACATGGCTACACCTTC	.	TRBV6-2/TRBV6-3	.	TRBJ1-2
CASSPPRGVSDTQYF	TGTGCCAGCAGCCCCCCGAGGGGGGTCTCAGATACGCAGTATTTT	.	TRBV7-9	.	TRBJ2-3
CASSLSLVGGFDQPQHF	TGTGCCAGCAGTTTATCATTGGTCGGGGGATTCGATCAGCCCCAGCATTTT	.	TRBV27	.	TRBJ1-5
CASRGLYNEQFF	TGTGCCAGCAGAGGACTTTACAATGAGCAGTTCTTC	.	TRBV6-2/TRBV6-3	.	TRBJ2-1
CASCWTGRNTEAFF	TGTGCCAGCTGCTGGACAGGCCGGAACACTGAAGCTTTCTTT	TRBD1	TRBV28	few	TRBJ1-1
CAISEGTENYEQYF	TGTGCCATCAGTGAAGGGACAGAGAATTACGAGCAGTACTTC	TRBD1	TRBV10-3	few	TRBJ2-7
CASRGQGRETQYF	TGTGCCAGCAGAGGACAGGGACGAGAGACCCAGTACTTC	TRBD1	TRBV7-9	few	TRBJ2-5
CASSTGTYEQYF	TGCGCCAGCAGCACCGGTACCTACGAGCAGTACTTC	.	TRBV4-1	few	TRBJ2-7
CSVEEGWRPHGYTF	TGCAGCGTTGAGGAGGGTTGGCGTCCTCATGGCTACACCTTC	.	TRBV29-1	.	TRBJ1-2
CASSLYSGANVLTF	TGCGCCAGCAGCTTGTACTCTGGGGCCAACGTCCTGACTTTC	.	TRBV5-1	many	TRBJ2-6
CASSLARTGEYSNQPQHF	TGTGCCAGCAGCTTAGCCCGGACAGGGGAATATAGCAATCAGCCCCAGCATTTT	TRBD1	TRBV7-8	.	TRBJ1-5
CASGDRGFGGYTF	TGTGCCAGCGGGGACCGAGGTTTTGGCGGCTACACCTTC	.	TRBV28	.	TRBJ1-2
CAIRDRITYEQYF	TGTGCCATCAGAGACAGAATTACCTACGAGCAGTACTTC	.	TRBV10-3	.	TRBJ2-7
CSAPLAGIDYNEQFF	TGCAGTGCTCCGTTAGCGGGCATAGACTACAATGAGCAGTTCTTC	TRBD2	TRBV20-1	.	TRBJ2-1
CASSPGLGITDTQYF	TGTGCCAGCAGCCCGGGACTAGGTATCACAGATACGCAGTATTTT	TRBD2	TRBV7-6	few	TRBJ2-3
CATRWESSGNTIYF	TGTGCCACTAGGTGGGAGAGCTCTGGAAACACCATATATTTT	.	TRBV7-9	few	TRBJ1-3
CASLTEGLKLFF	TGTGCCAGCCTTACAGAGGGTTTAAAACTGTTTTTT	.	TRBV12-3/TRBV12-4	.	TRBJ1-4
CASSKRWVRIFSGNTIYF	TGCGCCAGCAGCAAAAGATGGGTGCGGATTTTCTCTGGAAACACCATATATTTT	.	TRBV4-1	.	TRBJ1-3
CASSPYGGVSGELFF	TGTGCCAGCAGCCCCTATGGAGGGGTCTCCGGGGAGCTGTTTTTT	.	TRBV7-9	many	TRBJ2-2
CASSFAGSSTDTQYF	TGTGCCAGCAGTTTTGCAGGGAGTAGCACAGATACGCAGTATTTT	.	TRBV28	.	TRBJ2-3